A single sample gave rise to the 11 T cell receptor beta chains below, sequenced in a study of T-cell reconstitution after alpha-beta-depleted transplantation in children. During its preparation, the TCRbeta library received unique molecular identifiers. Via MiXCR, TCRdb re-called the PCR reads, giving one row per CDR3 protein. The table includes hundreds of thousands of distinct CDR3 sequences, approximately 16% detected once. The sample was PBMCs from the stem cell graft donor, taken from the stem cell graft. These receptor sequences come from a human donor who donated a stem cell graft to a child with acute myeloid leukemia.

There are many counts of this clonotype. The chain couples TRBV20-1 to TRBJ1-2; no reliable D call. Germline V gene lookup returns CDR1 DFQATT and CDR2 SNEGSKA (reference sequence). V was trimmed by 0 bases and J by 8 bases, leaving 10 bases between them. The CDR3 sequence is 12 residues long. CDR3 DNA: TGCAGTGCTAGAGATCGGGATGGGGGCTACACCTTC. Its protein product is CSARDRDGGYTF.

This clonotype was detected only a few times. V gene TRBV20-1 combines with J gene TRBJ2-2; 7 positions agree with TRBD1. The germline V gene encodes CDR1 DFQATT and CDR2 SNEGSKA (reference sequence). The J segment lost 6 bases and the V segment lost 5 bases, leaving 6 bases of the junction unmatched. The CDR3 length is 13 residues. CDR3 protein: CSAVTGIAGELFF. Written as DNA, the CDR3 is TGCAGTGCTGTGACAGGGATTGCCGGGGAGCTGTTTTTT.

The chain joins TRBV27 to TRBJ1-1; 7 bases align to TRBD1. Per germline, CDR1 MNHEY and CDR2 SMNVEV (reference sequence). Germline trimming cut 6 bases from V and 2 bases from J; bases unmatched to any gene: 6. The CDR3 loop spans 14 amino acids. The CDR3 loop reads CASREGALNTEAFF. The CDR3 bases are TGTGCCAGCAGGGAGGGGGCTCTAAACACTGAAGCTTTCTTT.

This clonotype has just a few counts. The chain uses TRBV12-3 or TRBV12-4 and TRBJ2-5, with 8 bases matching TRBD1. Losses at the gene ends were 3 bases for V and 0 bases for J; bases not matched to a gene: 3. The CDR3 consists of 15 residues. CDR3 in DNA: TGTGCCAGCAGTTTCGACAGGGGCCACCAAGAGACCCAGTACTTC. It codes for CASSFDRGHQETQYF.

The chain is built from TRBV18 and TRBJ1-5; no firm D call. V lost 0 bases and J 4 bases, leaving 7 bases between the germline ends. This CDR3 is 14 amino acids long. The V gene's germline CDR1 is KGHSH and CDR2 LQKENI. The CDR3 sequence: CASSPPLQNQPQHF. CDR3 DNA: TGTGCCAGCTCACCACCTCTACAGAATCAGCCCCAGCATTTT.

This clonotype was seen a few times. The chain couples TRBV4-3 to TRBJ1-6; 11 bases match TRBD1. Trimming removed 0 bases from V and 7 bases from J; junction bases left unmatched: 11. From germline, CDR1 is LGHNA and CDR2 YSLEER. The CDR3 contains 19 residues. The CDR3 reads CASSQDTFGTGGSNSPLHF. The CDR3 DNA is TGCGCCAGCAGCCAAGATACGTTTGGGACAGGGGGAAGCAATTCACCCCTCCACTTT.

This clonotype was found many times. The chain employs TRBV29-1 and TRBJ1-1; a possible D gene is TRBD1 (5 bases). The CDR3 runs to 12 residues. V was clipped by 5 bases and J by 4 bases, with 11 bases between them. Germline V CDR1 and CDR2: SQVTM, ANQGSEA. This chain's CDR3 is CSVSLTGTEAFF. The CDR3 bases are TGCAGCGTTTCCCTTACAGGCACTGAAGCTTTCTTT.

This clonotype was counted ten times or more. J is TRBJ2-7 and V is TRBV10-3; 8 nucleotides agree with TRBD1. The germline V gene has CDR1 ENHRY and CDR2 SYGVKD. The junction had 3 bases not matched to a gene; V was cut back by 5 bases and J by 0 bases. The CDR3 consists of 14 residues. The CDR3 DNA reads TGTGCCATCAGTACCGGGACAGGCTCCTACGAGCAGTACTTC. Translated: CAISTGTGSYEQYF.

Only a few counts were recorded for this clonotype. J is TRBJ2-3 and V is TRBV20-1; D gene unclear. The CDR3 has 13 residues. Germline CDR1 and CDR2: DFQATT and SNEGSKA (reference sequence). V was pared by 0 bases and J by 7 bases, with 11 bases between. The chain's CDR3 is CSARESAEYTQYF. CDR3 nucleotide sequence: TGCAGTGCTAGAGAATCGGCGGAATATACGCAGTATTTT.

As DNA, the CDR3 is TGTGCCAGCAGCGACGGGACTCATAGCAATCAGCCCCAGCATTTT. It specifies CASSDGTHSNQPQHF. This rearrangement joins TRBV5-8 to TRBJ1-5, with D maybe TRBD1 (5 bases). Per germline, CDR1 SGHTS and CDR2 YDEGEE. Trimming shortened V by 4 bases and J by 0 bases, and 11 bases separated the two germline ends. This CDR3 is built from 15 residues.

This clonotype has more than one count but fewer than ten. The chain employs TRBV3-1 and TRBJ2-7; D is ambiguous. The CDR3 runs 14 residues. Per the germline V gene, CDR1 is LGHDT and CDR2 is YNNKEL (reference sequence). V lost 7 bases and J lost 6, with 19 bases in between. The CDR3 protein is CASIKRGVVGEQYF. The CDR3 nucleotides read TGTGCCAGCATAAAGCGTGGGGTTGTCGGCGAGCAGTACTTC.